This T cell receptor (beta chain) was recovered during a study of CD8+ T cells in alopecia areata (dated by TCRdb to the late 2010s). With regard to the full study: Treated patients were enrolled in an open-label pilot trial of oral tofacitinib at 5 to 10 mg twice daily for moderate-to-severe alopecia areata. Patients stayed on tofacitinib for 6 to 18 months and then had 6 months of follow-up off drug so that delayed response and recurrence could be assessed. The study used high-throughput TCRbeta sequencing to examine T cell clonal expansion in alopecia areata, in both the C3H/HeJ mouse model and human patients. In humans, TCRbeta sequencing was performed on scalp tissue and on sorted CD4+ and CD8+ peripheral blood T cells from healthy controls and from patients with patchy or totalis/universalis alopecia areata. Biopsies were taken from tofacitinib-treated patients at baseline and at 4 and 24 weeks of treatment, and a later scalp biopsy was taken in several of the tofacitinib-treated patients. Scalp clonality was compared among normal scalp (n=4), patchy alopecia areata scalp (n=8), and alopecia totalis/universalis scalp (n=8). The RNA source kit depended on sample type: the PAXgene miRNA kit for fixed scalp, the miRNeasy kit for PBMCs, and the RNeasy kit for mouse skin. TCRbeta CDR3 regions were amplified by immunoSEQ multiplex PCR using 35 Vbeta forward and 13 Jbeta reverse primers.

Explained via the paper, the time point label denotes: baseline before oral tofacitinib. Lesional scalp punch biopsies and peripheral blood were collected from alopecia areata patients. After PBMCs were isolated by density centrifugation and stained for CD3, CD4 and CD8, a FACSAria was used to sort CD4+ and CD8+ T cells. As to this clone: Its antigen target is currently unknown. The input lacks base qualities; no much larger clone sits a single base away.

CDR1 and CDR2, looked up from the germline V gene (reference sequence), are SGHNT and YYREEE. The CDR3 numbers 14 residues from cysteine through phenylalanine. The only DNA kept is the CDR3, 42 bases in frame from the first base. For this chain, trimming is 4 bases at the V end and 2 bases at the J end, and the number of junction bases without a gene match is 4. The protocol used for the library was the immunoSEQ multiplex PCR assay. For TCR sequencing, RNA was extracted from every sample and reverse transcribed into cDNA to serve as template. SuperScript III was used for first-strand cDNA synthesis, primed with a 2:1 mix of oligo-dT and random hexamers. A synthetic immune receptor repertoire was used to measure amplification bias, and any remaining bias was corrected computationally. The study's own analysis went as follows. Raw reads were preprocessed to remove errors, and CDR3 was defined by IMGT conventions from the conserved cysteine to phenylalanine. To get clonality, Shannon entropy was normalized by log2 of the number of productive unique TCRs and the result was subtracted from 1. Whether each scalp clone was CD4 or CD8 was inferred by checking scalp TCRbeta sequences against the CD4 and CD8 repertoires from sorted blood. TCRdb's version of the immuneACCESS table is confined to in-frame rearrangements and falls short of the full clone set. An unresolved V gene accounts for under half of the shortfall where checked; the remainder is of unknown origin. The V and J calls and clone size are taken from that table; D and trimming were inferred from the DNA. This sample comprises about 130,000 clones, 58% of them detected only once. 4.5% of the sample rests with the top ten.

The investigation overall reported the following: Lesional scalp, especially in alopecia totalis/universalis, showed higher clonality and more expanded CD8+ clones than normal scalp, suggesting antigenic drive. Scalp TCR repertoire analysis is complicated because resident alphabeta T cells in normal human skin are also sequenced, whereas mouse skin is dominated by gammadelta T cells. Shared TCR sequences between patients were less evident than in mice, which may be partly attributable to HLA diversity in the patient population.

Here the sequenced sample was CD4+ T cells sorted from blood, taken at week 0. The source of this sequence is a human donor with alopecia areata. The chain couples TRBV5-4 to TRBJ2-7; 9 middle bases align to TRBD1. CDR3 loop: CASSGTGTTYEQYF. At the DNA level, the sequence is TGTGCCAGCAGCGGGACAGGGACTACCTACGAGCAGTACTTC.